What follows are 26 T cell receptor beta chains derived from one specimen sequenced in a study of blood T cell repertoires in COVID-19. Here immunoSEQ multiplex PCR was the method, and the copy in TCRdb shows in-frame clones only, minus some. The sample holds about 250,000 clones, more than 80% seen once. Sequenced sample: PBMCs or T cells enriched from blood (not recorded which). These receptor sequences come from a young woman who had recovered from COVID-19.

In its sample, this clone was seen once. The CDR3 spells CASSLLSGYGYTF. Written as DNA, the CDR3 is TGTGCCAGCAGCTTATTATCAGGGTATGGCTACACCTTC. V usage is TRBV7-3 and J usage is TRBJ1-2, with D possibly being TRBD1 (5 bases). The V gene lost 2 bases and the J gene lost 5 bases, with 9 bases spanning the gap. CDR3 size: 13 residues. Per germline, CDR1 SGHTA and CDR2 FQGTGA.

The chain has TRBV30 and TRBJ2-3; 11 bases align to TRBD2. Germline CDR1 reads GTSNPN; CDR2 reads SVGIG (reference sequence). There are 13 residues in the CDR3. V lost 3 bases to trimming and J lost 8 bases; unmatched junction nucleotides: 4. This chain's CDR3 is CAWSIAGGGTQYF. CDR3 bases: TGTGCCTGGAGCATAGCGGGGGGGGGTACGCAGTATTTT.

The chain uses TRBV19 and TRBJ2-7; TRBD1 agrees at 10 bases. V lost 3 bases to trimming and J lost 3 bases; unmatched junction nucleotides: 2. This CDR3 has 14 residues. Germline V gives CDR1 LNHDA, CDR2 SQIVND (reference sequence). The CDR3 DNA follows: TGTGCCAGTAGTATCGGGACAGGGGTCTACGAGCAGTACTTC. Translated: CASSIGTGVYEQYF.

V and J are TRBV28 and TRBJ1-6; D might be TRBD1 (5 bases). V lost 8 bases to trimming and J lost 4 bases, with 9 bases between them. Germline-derived CDR1 and CDR2 are MDHEN and SYDVKM. There are 13 residues in the CDR3. CDR3 loop: CASVTAYNSPLHF. DNA of the CDR3: TGTGCCAGCGTGACAGCGTATAATTCACCCCTCCACTTT.

The chain has TRBV30 and TRBJ2-7; 7 bases are shared with TRBD1. V was pared by 7 bases and J by 7 bases, with 10 bases of the junction left unmatched. CDR1 and CDR2 from the germline V gene are GTSNPN and SVGIG (reference sequence). This CDR3 region has 12 residues. DNA of the CDR3: TGTGCCTCCACTAACACAGGGGTAGAGCAGTACTTC. Encoded protein: CASTNTGVEQYF.

This rearrangement joins TRBV6-5 to TRBJ1-6; 8 bases align to TRBD1. The CDR3 extends over 13 amino acids. Germline CDR1 MNHEY, CDR2 SVGAGI. The V segment lost 6 bases and the J segment 11 bases; nucleotides outside the gene matches: 6. Written as DNA, the CDR3 is TGTGCCAGCAGCAGGGACAGGATGACACCCCTCCACTTT. This codes for CASSRDRMTPLHF.

The rearrangement uses TRBV12-3 or TRBV12-4 and TRBJ1-1; D gene ambiguous. Trimming pared 3 bases from V and 8 bases from J, leaving 13 bases between. The CDR3 is 13 amino acids. CDR3 residues: CASSFNPRGEAFF. The CDR3 nucleotides read TGTGCCAGCAGTTTCAACCCGCGGGGAGAAGCTTTCTTT.

The chain employs TRBV4-1 and TRBJ2-5; 11 bases line up with TRBD2. The CDR3 is made up of 15 amino acids. V gave up 6 bases and J gave up 4 bases; unmatched junction bases: 7. Per the germline V gene, CDR1 is MGHRA and CDR2 is YSYEKL. The CDR3 DNA follows: TGCGCCAGCAGTCCCCCGGGACTAGCGGCAGAGACCCAGTACTTC. It translates to CASSPPGLAAETQYF.

J is TRBJ1-2 and V is TRBV6-1; D perhaps matches TRBD1 (6 bases). Germline V lookup: CDR1 MNHNS, CDR2 SASEGT. V was trimmed by 2 bases and J by 7 bases, leaving 17 bases between them. The CDR3 spans 15 residues. Here the CDR3 reads CASSELLGRGSGYTF. The CDR3 DNA reads as TGTGCCAGCAGTGAACTTCTCGGCAGGGGCTCTGGCTACACCTTC.

The rearrangement uses TRBV29-1 and TRBJ1-1; possibly TRBD1 for D (6 bases). CDR3 length: 13 residues. Germline V CDR1 and CDR2: SQVTM, ANQGSEA. V lost 4 bases to trimming and J lost 2 bases, with 11 bases between them. The CDR3 sequence: CSVGQGLNTEAFF. The CDR3 DNA reads as TGCAGCGTTGGTCAGGGGCTCAACACTGAAGCTTTCTTT.

The J gene is TRBJ2-7, the V gene TRBV11-2, with D uncertain. V gave up 0 bases and J gave up 5 bases, with 11 bases separating them. This CDR3 has 14 amino acids. Per germline, CDR1 SGHAT and CDR2 FQNNGV. CDR3 DNA: TGTGCCAGCAGCTTAGAAGGCGGTCCCAACGAGCAGTACTTC. Translating it yields CASSLEGGPNEQYF.

This chain joins TRBV7-9 and TRBJ2-5, with 9 bases aligning to TRBD1. This CDR3 region has 14 residues. Germline trimming cut 4 bases from V and 7 bases from J; bases unmatched to any gene: 7. From germline, CDR1 is SEHNR and CDR2 FQNEAQ (reference sequence). CDR3 sequence: CASSSSGQGWTQYF. The CDR3 DNA follows: TGTGCCAGCAGCTCCTCGGGACAGGGCTGGACCCAGTACTTC. The whole variable domain, filled in from reference TRBV7-9 and TRBJ2-5, reads DTGVSQNPRHKITKRGQNVTFRCDPISEHNRLYWYRQTLGQGPEFLTYFQNEAQLEKSRLLSDRFSAERPKGSFSTLEIQRTEQGDSAMYLCASSSSGQGWTQYFGPGTRLLVL.

The V gene is TRBV6-5, the J gene TRBJ2-1; 8 bases line up with TRBD1. V was pared by 2 bases and J by 6 bases, with 6 bases of the junction left unmatched. This CDR3 has 15 residues. The germline V gene has CDR1 MNHEY and CDR2 SVGAGI. CDR3 sequence: CASSYGQGALNEQFF. Here the CDR3 DNA reads TGTGCCAGCAGTTACGGGCAGGGGGCCCTCAATGAGCAGTTCTTC.

The genes are TRBV5-4 and TRBJ2-7, with 8 bases that match TRBD2. Germline trimming cut 4 bases from V and 1 base from J; bases unmatched to any gene: 4. The CDR3 extends over 14 amino acids. The germline V gene has CDR1 SGHNT and CDR2 YYREEE (reference sequence). CDR3 in DNA: TGTGCCAGCAGCCGGGGGGGCCAGTCCTACGAGCAGTACTTC. Translation gives CASSRGGQSYEQYF.

In this sample, this clone turned up once. The rearrangement uses TRBV9 and TRBJ1-5, with D possibly TRBD1 on 5 matching bases. The V end lost 4 bases, the J end lost 2 bases, and 19 bases lay between the germline ends. CDR3 length: 17 residues. The germline V gene has CDR1 SGDLS and CDR2 YYNGEE. The CDR3 spells CASSPSVGAPGNQPQHF. CDR3 bases: TGTGCCAGCAGCCCCTCGGTAGGGGCGCCGGGCAATCAGCCCCAGCATTTT.

The chain carries TRBV9 and TRBJ2-3; 9 nucleotides agree with TRBD2. The CDR3 extends over 17 amino acids. Per germline, CDR1 SGDLS and CDR2 YYNGEE. Germline trimming cut 2 bases from V and 2 bases from J; bases unmatched to any gene: 9. In DNA, the CDR3 is TGTGCCAGCAGCGTCTTCAGCGGGGGGCCTATCACAGATACGCAGTATTTT. It translates to CASSVFSGGPITDTQYF.

The rearrangement links TRBV4-2 to TRBJ1-3, with D uncertain. The CDR3 consists of 16 residues. V was pared by 0 bases and J by 4 bases, with 13 bases between. Germline V gives CDR1 LGHNA, CDR2 YNFKEQ. The CDR3 sequence: CASSQDPAGAGNTIYF. The CDR3 coding sequence is TGTGCCAGCAGCCAAGACCCGGCAGGCGCGGGAAACACCATATATTTT.

The sample holds one count of this clone. Other nucleotide sequences from this sample produce the same CDR3. This chain joins TRBV5-1 and TRBJ1-1; TRBD1 matches 8 bases. Germline loops: CDR1 SGHRS, CDR2 YFSETQ. This CDR3 has 14 amino acids. V trimming: 3 bases; J trimming: 5 bases; junction bases outside the gene matches: 6. The CDR3 DNA follows: TGCGCCAGCAGCTCGACAGGGGTAGGGACTGAAGCTTTCTTT. This translates into CASSSTGVGTEAFF.

This chain uses TRBV18 with TRBJ1-4, with 7 bases fitting TRBD1. The CDR3 consists of 14 residues. Germline-derived CDR1 and CDR2 are KGHSH and LQKENI. The V gene end was trimmed by 2 bases and the J gene end by 8 bases; junction bases not matched to a gene: 5. The CDR3: CASSPTGAEEKLFF. The CDR3 DNA reads as TGTGCCAGCTCACCAACAGGGGCCGAGGAAAAACTGTTTTTT.

V usage is TRBV3-1 (or the pseudogene TRBV3-2) and J usage is TRBJ2-1; 11 positions match TRBD2. J gave up 7 bases and V 5 bases, and 7 bases lay outside the gene matches. The CDR3 consists of 15 residues. CDR1 and CDR2 (germline): LGHDT, YNNKEL (reference sequence). The CDR3 nucleotides read TGTGCCAGCAGCATGCTAGCGGGGGGCCCTAATGAGCAGTTCTTC. It is translated as CASSMLAGGPNEQFF.

This rearrangement joins TRBV19 to TRBJ1-3; the D gene is possibly TRBD1 (6 bases). Germline V gene data show CDR1 as LNHDA and CDR2 as SQIVND (reference sequence). This CDR3 is built from 15 residues. The ends were cut back, 6 bases at V and 2 bases at J, with 14 bases in the middle. CDR3: CASSDITGTGNTIYF. In DNA, the CDR3 is TGTGCCAGTAGCGACATCACAGGGACTGGAAACACCATATATTTT.

The CDR3 reads CASKNGGRGYNSPLHF. The DNA for the CDR3 is TGTGCCAGCAAGAATGGAGGGAGGGGCTATAATTCACCCCTCCACTTT. This chain connects TRBV5-6 to TRBJ1-6; D is perhaps TRBD1 (5 bases). In germline, CDR1 is SGHDT, CDR2 YYEEEE. The CDR3 spans 16 residues. With 6 bases removed from V and 3 bases from J, the gap between germline ends came to 16 bases.

The chain links TRBV19 to TRBJ2-3, with 11 bases fitting TRBD2. J gave up 3 bases and V 3 bases, and 2 bases lay outside the gene matches. The CDR3 is 15 amino acids. Germline-derived CDR1 and CDR2 are LNHDA and SQIVND (reference sequence). CDR3 DNA sequence: TGTGCCAGTAGTATTAGCGGGGGGGCGACAGATACGCAGTATTTT. Translation: CASSISGGATDTQYF.

The chain joins TRBV6-4 to TRBJ2-3, with a weak D call TRBD1 (6 bases). V was clipped by 6 bases and J by 9 bases, with 16 bases between them. The CDR3 consists of 13 residues. Per the germline V gene, CDR1 is MRHNA and CDR2 is SNTAGT. The CDR3 spells CASSSGVGTTQYF. The CDR3 DNA is TGTGCCAGCAGCTCAGGCGTAGGGACAACGCAGTATTTT.

J is TRBJ2-1 and V is TRBV18; TRBD2 matches 9 bases. Looked up from germline, CDR1 is KGHSH and CDR2 is LQKENI. The V segment lost 4 bases and the J segment 1 base; nucleotides outside the gene matches: 5. This CDR3 is 16 amino acids long. CDR3: CASSRDAGGSYNEQFF. Written as DNA, the CDR3 is TGTGCCAGCTCACGGGATGCGGGGGGGTCCTACAATGAGCAGTTCTTC. Variable domain in full (rest from reference TRBV18 and TRBJ2-1): NAGVMQNPRHLVRRRGQEARLRCSPMKGHSHVYWYRQLPEEGLKFMVYLQKENIIDESGMPKERFSAEFPKEGPSILRIQQVVRGDSAAYFCASSRDAGGSYNEQFFGPGTRLTVL.

V gene TRBV3-1 (or the pseudogene TRBV3-2) combines with J gene TRBJ2-7; 10 bases match TRBD2. After removal of 2 bases from V and 6 bases from J, the junction contained 7 bases not matched to a gene. The CDR3 covers 15 residues. Per germline, CDR1 LGHDT and CDR2 YNNKEL (reference sequence). The CDR3 region has the DNA TGTGCCAGCAGCCAACCTAGCGGGGGCCTGGGCGAGCAGTACTTC. Translated, it gives CASSQPSGGLGEQYF.